The source of this TCR beta chain is a study of CD8+ T cells in alopecia areata. The wider study: C3H/HeJ donors with spontaneous alopecia, roughly 6-12 months old, supplied skin grafts to roughly 6-10-week-old female C3H/HeJ mice. General study points: An increase in clonality over normal scalp was evident in lesional scalp, especially alopecia totalis/universalis.

The V gene's germline CDR1 is NNHDY and CDR2 SYVADS. V lost 6 bases, J lost 0 bases, and 8 bases lay in between. CDR3 length equals 13 residues. Sequencing relied on a cDNA template that was reverse transcribed from extracted RNA. Data came from immunoSEQ multiplex PCR; TCRdb stores just in-frame clones and leaves some out. The sample was found to contain about 6,000 clones, and every one recurs. Researchers sorted pooled cutaneous lymph node cells on the basis of CD4, CD8alpha, NKG2D, NKG2ACE and other markers. By proportion, this clone is medium-sized. The antigen remains unidentified. Gene names are the mouse ones. The CDR3 end falls 4 residues outside the read, so it is completed with the germline J gene.

The sample consisted of CD8+ T cells sorted from a lymph node. The chain has TRBV13-3 and TRBJ2-5; D is uncertain. This receptor was identified in a C3H/HeJ mouse with alopecia areata. The mouse strain carries the MHC haplotype H2-k. CDR3 protein: CASKTLNQDTQYF. The sequenced part of the CDR3 DNA is TGTGCCAGCAAGACACTTAACCAAGAC. Variable domain in full (rest from reference TRBV13-3 and TRBJ2-5): EAAVTQSPRSKVAVTGGKVTLSCHQTNNHDYMYWYRQDTGHGLRLIHYSYVADSTEKGDIPDGYKASRPSQENFSLILELASLSQTAVYFCASKTLNQDTQYFGPGTRLLVL.